A single TCR beta chain is shown here with its context. Its target is unknown. Repertoires were generated with immunoSEQ multiplex PCR, while TCRdb's copy carries only in-frame clones and drops some. The data contain millions of clones, about 95% of them seen just once; the ten biggest clones take up roughly 1%. The naive CD8 subset, CD45RO-negative cells positively selected for CCR7, excluded terminally differentiated effector memory CD45RA+ cells. This record belongs to a study of shared clonotypes between healthy human individuals. Findings and limits, study-wide: The sampled material consisted only of blood, and tissue repertoires are likely to differ. Clonotype sharing among donors was expected to depend on sequencing depth.

The germline V gene encodes CDR1 LGHNA and CDR2 YSLEER. Trimming removed 0 bases from V and 5 bases from J, with 15 bases in between. The CDR3 length is 16 residues. This receptor was identified in a man younger than 35 in good health. Sequencing was carried out using naive CD8+ T cells sorted from blood. This chain uses TRBV4-3 with TRBJ2-3; D may be TRBD2 (5 bases). The CDR3 sequence is CASSQDGGGVEDTQYF. The CDR3 DNA reads as TGCGCCAGCAGCCAAGACGGAGGCGGTGTGGAAGATACGCAGTATTTT.